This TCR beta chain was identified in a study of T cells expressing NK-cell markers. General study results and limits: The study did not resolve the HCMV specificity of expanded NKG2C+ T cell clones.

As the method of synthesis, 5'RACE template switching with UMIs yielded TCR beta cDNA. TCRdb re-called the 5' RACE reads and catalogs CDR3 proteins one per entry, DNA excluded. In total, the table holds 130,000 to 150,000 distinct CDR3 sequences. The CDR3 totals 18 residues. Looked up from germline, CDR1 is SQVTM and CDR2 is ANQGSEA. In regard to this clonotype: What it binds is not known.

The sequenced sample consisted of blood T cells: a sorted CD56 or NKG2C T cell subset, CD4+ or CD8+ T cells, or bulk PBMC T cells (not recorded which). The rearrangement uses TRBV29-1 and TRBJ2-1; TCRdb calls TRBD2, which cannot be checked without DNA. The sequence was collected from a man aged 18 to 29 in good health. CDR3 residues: CSVEGLRSLAGSYNEQFF.